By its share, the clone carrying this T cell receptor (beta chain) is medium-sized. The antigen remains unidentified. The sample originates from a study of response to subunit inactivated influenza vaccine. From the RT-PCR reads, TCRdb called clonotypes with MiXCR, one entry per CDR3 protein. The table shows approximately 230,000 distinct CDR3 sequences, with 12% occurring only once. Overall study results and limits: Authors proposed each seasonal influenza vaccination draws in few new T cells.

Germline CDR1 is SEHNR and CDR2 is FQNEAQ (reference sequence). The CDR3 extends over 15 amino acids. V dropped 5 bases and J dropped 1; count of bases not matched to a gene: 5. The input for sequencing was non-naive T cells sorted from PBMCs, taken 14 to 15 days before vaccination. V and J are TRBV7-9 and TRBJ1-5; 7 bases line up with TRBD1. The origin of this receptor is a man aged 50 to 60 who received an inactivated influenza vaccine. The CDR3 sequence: CASSAGRGSNQPQHF. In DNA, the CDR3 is TGTGCCAGCAGCGCAGGCAGGGGGAGCAATCAGCCCCAGCATTTT.